The source of this T cell receptor beta chain is a study of T cells in women clearing cervical HPV infection. Study-wide background: For cases, blood was sampled a median about 160 days after lesion detection, interquartile range about 90 to 200 days. Only a few women had HLA typing results available.

Study observations and caveats: CIN3+ cases had significantly higher TCR richness than controls; evenness did not differ. Richness plus V gene abundances separated cases from controls with AUC roughly 0.83.

Sequencing used immunoSEQ multiplex PCR; TCRdb keeps in-frame clones, though not all of them. This repertoire comprises 25,000 to 30,000 clones; its ten largest clones make up 15% to 20%. This CDR3 spans 17 amino acids. With regard to this clone: The antigen is not known. The observed sequence ends 3 residues before the CDR3 terminus, with the missing tail filled in from the germline J gene.

The rearrangement joins TRBV23-1 to TRBJ1-2, with D hard to call. TRBV23-1 has ORF status, its function being uncertain. This TCR came from a woman between 18 and 70 years old with a cervical HPV16 infection that either progressed to CIN3+ or cleared (not recorded which). Sequencing was carried out using blood buffy coat. The CDR3 bases that were read are TGCGCCAGCAGTCGGCAGCAGATGAGTTTAGCCAAAAACATC. It encodes CASSRQQMSLAKNI. The full CDR3 sequence reads CASSRQQMSLAKNIYTF.